Below are 24 T cell receptor beta chains sequenced from a single sample in a study of blood T cell repertoires in COVID-19. Libraries were prepared by immunoSEQ multiplex PCR; TCRdb keeps only in-frame clonotypes and omits some of them. The sample lists over 250,000 clones, around 80% seen once, with approximately 4% in the top ten. The sequencing input was PBMCs or T cells enriched from blood (not recorded which). Receptor source: a man aged 25-45 years with acute COVID-19.

The chain employs TRBV19 and TRBJ2-7; possible D gene TRBD2, 5 bases. Trimming stripped 4 bases from V and 7 bases from J, with 14 bases between. CDR3 length equals 13 residues. The germline gives CDR1 LNHDA, CDR2 SQIVND (reference sequence). The CDR3 region has the DNA TGTGCCAGTAGTAAGACATCCACGGGGGAGCAGTACGTC. It specifies CASSKTSTGEQYV.

The rearrangement links TRBV28 to TRBJ1-2, with a weak D call TRBD1 (6 bases). V lost 2 bases, J lost 2 bases, and 21 bases lay in between. CDR3 length: 18 amino acids. Looked up from germline, CDR1 is MDHEN and CDR2 is SYDVKM. The CDR3 sequence is CASSLQIGFWTANYGYTF. The CDR3 DNA follows: TGTGCCAGCAGTTTACAGATAGGTTTCTGGACAGCCAACTATGGCTACACCTTC.

This chain's CDR3 is CASSKAVQREATRGTDTQYF. CDR3 DNA sequence: TGTGCCAGCAGCAAAGCCGTCCAGCGGGAGGCTACCCGCGGCACAGATACGCAGTATTTT. This chain joins TRBV21-1 and TRBJ2-3; the D call in the table, TRBD2, was not verified against the DNA. TRBV21-1 counts as a pseudogene. This CDR3 contains 20 residues.

This chain uses TRBV11-3 with TRBJ1-1; D might be TRBD1 (5 bases). The CDR3 consists of 13 residues. The V gene's germline CDR1 is SGHNT and CDR2 YENEEA. Trimming removed 3 bases from V and 6 bases from J, with 11 bases in between. The CDR3 here is CASSLGGIAEAFF. CDR3 in DNA: TGTGCCAGCAGCTTGGGGGGTATCGCTGAAGCTTTCTTT.

This chain connects TRBV5-4 to TRBJ2-5; 9 nucleotides agree with TRBD2. The germline CDR1 and CDR2 sequences are SGHNT and YYREEE (reference sequence). This CDR3 is 15 amino acids long. The J segment lost 0 bases and the V segment lost 4 bases, leaving 4 bases of the junction unmatched. The CDR3 region is CASSVTSGDQETQYF. The CDR3 bases are TGTGCCAGCAGCGTGACTAGCGGAGACCAAGAGACCCAGTACTTC.

The chain links TRBV27 to TRBJ1-5; TRBD1 matches at 8 bases. The CDR3 length is 13 residues. V lost 6 bases, J lost 8 bases, and 6 bases stayed unmatched. Germline CDR1 is MNHEY and CDR2 is SMNVEV (reference sequence). CDR3 loop: CASRTGVGKPQHF. In DNA, the CDR3 is TGTGCCAGCAGGACAGGGGTGGGTAAGCCCCAGCATTTT.

V is TRBV6-1 and J is TRBJ1-2; 10 nucleotides line up with TRBD1. The germline gives CDR1 MNHNS, CDR2 SASEGT. The length of the CDR3 is 14 residues. With V trimmed by 3 bases and J by 5 bases, 3 bases remained unmatched. CDR3 sequence (DNA): TGTGCCAGCAGTGAGGGACAGGGGTGGTATGGCTACACCTTC. It is translated as CASSEGQGWYGYTF.

The chain carries TRBV5-5 and TRBJ1-4, with D possibly matching TRBD1 (6 bases). The CDR3 is 15 amino acids. Germline values: CDR1 SGHKS, CDR2 YYEKEE (reference sequence). The V end lost 4 bases, the J end lost 8 bases, and 18 bases lay between the germline ends. CDR3 DNA sequence: TGTGCCAGCAGCCCGAGACGGGGGGGCGAAGAAAAACTGTTTTTT. This translates into CASSPRRGGEEKLFF.

This clone was recorded a few times. The V call is TRBV11-2, the J call TRBJ2-3; possible D gene TRBD1, 5 bases. The CDR3 has 17 amino acids. V lost 5 bases, J lost 8 bases, and 26 bases lay in between. From germline, CDR1 is SGHAT and CDR2 FQNNGV. In nucleotides, the CDR3 is TGTGCCAGCAGCGCTGGGGTGCGTCCAGGGCTGGGAAGTACGCAGTATTTT. This translates into CASSAGVRPGLGSTQYF.

The chain has TRBV2 and TRBJ1-1; weak D call: TRBD1 (5 bases). This CDR3 is built from 14 residues. Deletions cut 4 bases from V and 3 bases from J, with 12 bases between. Germline assignment: CDR1 SNHLY and CDR2 FYNNEI. The CDR3 sequence: CASSVRVWDTEAFF. The CDR3 nucleotides are TGTGCCAGCAGTGTCAGGGTATGGGACACTGAAGCTTTCTTT.

The chain carries TRBV28 and TRBJ1-1; D perhaps matches TRBD1 (6 bases). Germline CDR1 and CDR2: MDHEN and SYDVKM. The V gene lost 6 bases and the J gene lost 8 bases, with 22 bases spanning the gap. This CDR3 is 15 amino acids long. The DNA of the CDR3 is TGTGCCAGCAGCCCGGTGGGGGGGGCAGAAACAGAAGCTTTCTTT. It specifies CASSPVGGAETEAFF.

This clone was seen just once. The chain links TRBV5-4 to TRBJ1-6; D not resolved. Trimming took off 3 bases at V and 3 bases at J, with 10 bases between the two ends. The CDR3 is made up of 15 amino acids. Looked up from germline, CDR1 is SGHNT and CDR2 is YYREEE (reference sequence). DNA for the CDR3: TGTGCCAGCAGCTACTCCCGGGACTATAATTCACCCCTCCACTTT. This encodes CASSYSRDYNSPLHF.

CDR3 amino acids: CASSSRTGVATNEKLFF. The DNA of the CDR3 is TGTGCCAGCAGCTCAAGGACAGGAGTTGCAACTAATGAAAAACTGTTTTTT. This chain joins TRBV7-2 and TRBJ1-4, with 7 nucleotides matching TRBD1. After removal of 4 bases from V and 0 bases from J, the junction contained 8 bases not matched to a gene. Germline V gene data show CDR1 as SGHTA and CDR2 as FQGNSA. This CDR3 contains 17 residues.

The V and J genes are TRBV18 and TRBJ1-2; D may be TRBD1 (6 bases). CDR1 and CDR2 from the germline V gene are KGHSH and LQKENI. The CDR3 totals 15 residues. Deletions cut 3 bases from V and 6 bases from J, with 17 bases between. The CDR3 spells CASSPEGFTGNGYTF. In DNA, the CDR3 is TGTGCCAGCTCACCCGAGGGATTTACAGGGAATGGCTACACCTTC.

This sequence joins TRBV7-6 and TRBJ1-3, with a tentative D call TRBD1 (5 bases). CDR3 size: 16 residues. V was pared by 5 bases and J by 8 bases, with 22 bases between. Germline V gene sequence: CDR1 SGHVS, CDR2 FNYEAQ. The CDR3 nucleotides are TGTGCCAGCAGCCAGGGTCTGGGGACCGGGGGTTACACCATATATTTT. The encoded protein is CASSQGLGTGGYTIYF.

The gene calls are TRBV5-6 and TRBJ2-7, with D possibly being TRBD2 (5 bases). Trimming took off 1 base at V and 6 bases at J, with 11 bases between the two ends. Germline lookup yields CDR1 SGHDT and CDR2 YYEEEE. This CDR3 has 13 amino acids. CDR3 in amino acids: CASSLREGIEQYV. The CDR3 DNA follows: TGTGCCAGCAGCTTGCGGGAAGGGATCGAGCAGTACGTC.

The CDR3 coding sequence is TGTGCCAGCAGCTTTTTTAACCCCGCGGATGAGCAGTTCTTC. Its translation is CASSFFNPADEQFF. The V and J genes are TRBV5-8 and TRBJ2-1; D gene uncertain. Germline V gene lookup returns CDR1 SGHTS and CDR2 YDEGEE. The CDR3 covers 14 residues. V lost 2 bases to trimming and J lost 8 bases, with 14 bases between them.

The chain is built from TRBV6-6 and TRBJ1-5; 7 bases are shared with TRBD1. The junction had 6 bases not matched to a gene; V was cut back by 6 bases and J by 7 bases. CDR3 length: 13 amino acids. Germline-derived CDR1 and CDR2 are MNHNY and SVGAGI (reference sequence). CDR3 DNA sequence: TGTGCCAGCAGCGACAGGGTCGGGCAGCCCCAGCATTTT. Its translation is CASSDRVGQPQHF.

The chain carries TRBV18 and TRBJ1-5, with 9 bases aligning to TRBD1. Germline lookup yields CDR1 KGHSH and CDR2 LQKENI. This CDR3 has 16 amino acids. V shed 2 bases and J 4 bases; nucleotides not matched to a gene: 6. The CDR3 here is CASSPSGTGLNQPQHF. CDR3 in DNA: TGTGCCAGCTCACCATCCGGGACAGGGCTTAATCAGCCCCAGCATTTT.

This clone was detected once. The rearrangement uses TRBV9 and TRBJ1-5; the D gene is possibly TRBD1 (5 bases). The length of the CDR3 is 16 residues. CDR1 is SGDLS, CDR2 YYNGEE, per germline. V dropped 0 bases and J dropped 4 bases, with 14 bases sitting between them. CDR3 DNA sequence: TGTGCCAGCAGCGTAGGGGTTGATGACAGTAATCAGCCCCAGCATTTT. This sequence encodes CASSVGVDDSNQPQHF.

The rearrangement joins TRBV29-1 to TRBJ1-4; D not resolved. With 7 bases removed from V and 0 bases from J, the gap between germline ends came to 6 bases. CDR3 length: 12 residues. The germline V gene has CDR1 SQVTM and CDR2 ANQGSEA. CDR3 in amino acids: CSARTTNEKLFF. CDR3 DNA sequence: TGCAGCGCCAGGACAACTAATGAAAAACTGTTTTTT.

J is TRBJ2-2 and V is TRBV7-2; D ambiguous. Germline CDR1 is SGHTA and CDR2 is FQGNSA. There are 13 residues in the CDR3. Trimming stripped 0 bases from V and 6 bases from J, with 5 bases between. The DNA of the CDR3 is TGTGCCAGCAGCTTAGCGCAGGCCGGGGAGCTGTTTTTT. This sequence encodes CASSLAQAGELFF.

The chain carries TRBV5-1 and TRBJ1-1; tentatively, D is TRBD1 (6 bases). The CDR3 spans 14 residues. Germline CDR1 is SGHRS and CDR2 is YFSETQ. V was cut by 7 bases and J by 0 bases, with 13 bases left in between. CDR3 coding DNA: TGCGCCAGCCAGAGGGGGATCATGAACACTGAAGCTTTCTTT. Translating it yields CASQRGIMNTEAFF.

This chain connects TRBV21-1 to TRBJ2-3; the D segment call TRBD2 is taken from the table without a DNA check. TRBV21-1 counts as a pseudogene. The CDR3 length is 18 residues. CDR3: CASSKGTSGETSTDTQYF. The CDR3, as DNA: TGTGCCAGCAGCAAAGGGACTAGCGGGGAGACTAGCACAGATACGCAGTATTTT.